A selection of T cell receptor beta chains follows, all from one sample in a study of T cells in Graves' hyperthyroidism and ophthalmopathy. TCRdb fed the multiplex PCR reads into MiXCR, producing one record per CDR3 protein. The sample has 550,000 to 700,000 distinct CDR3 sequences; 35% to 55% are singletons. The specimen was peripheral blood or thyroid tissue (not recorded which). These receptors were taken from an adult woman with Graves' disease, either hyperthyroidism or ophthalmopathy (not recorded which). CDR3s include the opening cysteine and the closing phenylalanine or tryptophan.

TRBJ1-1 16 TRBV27 CASSLLRGQGATEAFF
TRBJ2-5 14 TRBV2 CASRGTVRGETQYF
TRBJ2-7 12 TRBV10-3 CAISEKAYEQYF
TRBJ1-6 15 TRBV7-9 CASSLARRNNSPLHF
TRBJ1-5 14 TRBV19 CASSPGRNNQPQHF
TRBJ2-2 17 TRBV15 CATSRDASGKNTGELFF
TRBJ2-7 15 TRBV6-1 CASSEYRDRYYEQYF
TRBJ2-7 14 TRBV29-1 CSVEVNRQRGGQYF
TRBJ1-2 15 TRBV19 CASTSSETANYGYTF
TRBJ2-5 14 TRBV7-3 CASSLIAGWETQYF
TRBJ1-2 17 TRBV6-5 CASSLGTGNEGGYGYTF
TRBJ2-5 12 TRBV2 CASSGLEETQYF
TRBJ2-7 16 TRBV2 CASSGTGRGPFGEQYF
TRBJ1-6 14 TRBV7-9 CASRIDRSNSPLHF
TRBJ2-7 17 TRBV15 CATSRERWGDRVYEQYF
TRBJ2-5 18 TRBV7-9 CASSSLEGGRMGQETQYF
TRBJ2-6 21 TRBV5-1 CASSVRPGVRQGSSGANVLTF
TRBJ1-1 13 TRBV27 CASSLSSQGGAFF
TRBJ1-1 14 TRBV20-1 CSASRAGGNTEAFF
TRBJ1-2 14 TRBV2 CASLTGRRTYGYTF
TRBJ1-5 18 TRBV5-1 CASSLDRADTLSNQPQHF
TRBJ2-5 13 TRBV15 CATSSSDRPAQYF
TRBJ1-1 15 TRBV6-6 CASSLNPRRGTEAFF
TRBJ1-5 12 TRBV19 CASSIDIGPQHF
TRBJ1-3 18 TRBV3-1 CASSPYLLGRSSGNTIYF
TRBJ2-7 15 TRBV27 CASRVTSGRLSEQYF
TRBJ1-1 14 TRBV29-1 CSVDLSGQKTEAFF
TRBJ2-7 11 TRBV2 CASSEQGRRYF
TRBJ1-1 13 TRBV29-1 CSARTGGMSGAFF
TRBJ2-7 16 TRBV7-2 CASSLRGATGSYEQYF
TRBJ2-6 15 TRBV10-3 CAIRPDRVGANVLTF
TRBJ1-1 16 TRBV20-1 CSARRGRTGWNTEAFF
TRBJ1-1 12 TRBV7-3 CASRQDRGVAFF
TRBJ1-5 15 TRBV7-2 CASSDSTVSNQPQHF
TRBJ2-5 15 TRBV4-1 CASSPVASRQETQYF
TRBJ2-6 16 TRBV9 CASSERVISGANVLTF
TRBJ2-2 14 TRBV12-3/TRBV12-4 CASRSAKDGRELFF
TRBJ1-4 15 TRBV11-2 CASSHGTGMGEKLFF
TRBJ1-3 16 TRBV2 CASSEPRMTAGNTIYF
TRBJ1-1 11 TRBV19 CASSYGVAAFF
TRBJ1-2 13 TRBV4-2 CASRLHVTAGYTF
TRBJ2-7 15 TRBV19 CASSLRQGTSYEQYF
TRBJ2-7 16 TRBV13 CASSRGAPTGAYEQYF
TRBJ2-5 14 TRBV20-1 CSARPRQGMKTQYF
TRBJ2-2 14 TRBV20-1 CSASNRGRTGELFF
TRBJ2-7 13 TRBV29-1 CSVGRDRHYEQYF
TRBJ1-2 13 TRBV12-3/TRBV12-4 CASSPHPNYGYTF
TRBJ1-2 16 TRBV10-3 CAISANDRPQGYGYTF
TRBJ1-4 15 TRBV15 CATSRISGSGEKLFF
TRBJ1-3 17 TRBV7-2 CASSSQGGHIGGNTIYF